One sample yielded the 26 T cell receptor beta chains listed below, sequenced in a study of blood T cell repertoires in COVID-19. Profiling relied on immunoSEQ multiplex PCR, and the TCRdb table lists in-frame clones only, not all of them. The sample records about 110,000 clones, 86% being singletons. Material: peripheral blood. These receptors were obtained from a man aged 35 to 55 with acute or convalescent COVID-19.

The CDR3, as DNA: TGTGCCAGCAGCTTAGACAGTGCGGAAAAACTGTTTTTT. Amino acids: CASSLDSAEKLFF. V gene TRBV7-9 combines with J gene TRBJ1-4; no reliable D call. V dropped 1 base and J dropped 8 bases, with 8 bases sitting between them. The CDR3 spans 13 residues. Germline values: CDR1 SEHNR, CDR2 FQNEAQ (reference sequence).

The chain carries TRBV5-8 and TRBJ2-3; TRBD1 aligns across 10 bases. This CDR3 region has 17 residues. J was trimmed by 1 base and V by 0 bases; bases with no gene match: 5. In germline, CDR1 is SGHTS, CDR2 YDEGEE. The CDR3 is CASSLGTGGEGTDTQYF. CDR3 sequence (DNA): TGTGCCAGCAGCTTGGGGACAGGGGGAGAAGGCACAGATACGCAGTATTTT.

The CDR3 bases are TGTGCCAGCAGGCGTCCAGGGGGCGCGAACACCGGGGAGCTGTTTTTT. As protein: CASRRPGGANTGELFF. V is TRBV7-8 and J is TRBJ2-2; TRBD1 aligns across 8 bases. CDR1 is SGHVS and CDR2 is FQNEAQ in the germline V gene. The length of the CDR3 is 16 residues. The V and J ends lost 6 bases and 0 bases, in that order; junction bases with no gene match: 6.

Regarding this clone: This specimen includes other DNA sequences encoding the same CDR3. This chain joins TRBV9 and TRBJ2-3, with 8 bases aligning to TRBD1. The germline gives CDR1 SGDLS, CDR2 YYNGEE. Trimming removed 2 bases from V and 2 bases from J; junction bases left unmatched: 4. The CDR3 is 15 amino acids. In DNA form, the CDR3 reads TGTGCCAGCAGCGTCAGACAGGGGCCCACAGATACGCAGTATTTT. Its translation: CASSVRQGPTDTQYF.

This CDR3 reads CASSTGLMNTEAFF. CDR3 coding DNA: TGCGCCAGCAGTACCGGGTTAATGAACACTGAAGCTTTCTTT. This sequence joins TRBV5-1 and TRBJ1-1; D not certain. Trimming removed 5 bases from V and 0 bases from J, with 11 bases in between. CDR1 and CDR2 (germline): SGHRS, YFSETQ. The CDR3 covers 14 residues.

The chain links TRBV30 to TRBJ1-2; 11 bases are a match to TRBD1. Germline V gene data show CDR1 as GTSNPN and CDR2 as SVGIG (reference sequence). The CDR3 has 14 amino acids. With 0 bases clipped from V and 7 bases from J, the junction kept 4 bases outside the gene matches. The CDR3: CAWSVGDRGGGYTF. The DNA of the CDR3 is TGTGCCTGGAGTGTCGGGGACAGGGGGGGTGGCTACACCTTC.

The chain has TRBV5-1 and TRBJ1-6; tentatively, D is TRBD1 (5 bases). V lost 4 bases and J 0 bases, leaving 11 bases between the germline ends. Germline V gene sequence: CDR1 SGHRS, CDR2 YFSETQ. The CDR3 extends over 16 amino acids. The CDR3 loop is CASSIRQPSYNSPLHF. Here the CDR3 DNA reads TGCGCCAGCAGCATCAGACAGCCCTCCTATAATTCACCCCTCCACTTT.

The chain carries TRBV13 and TRBJ1-1; D remains ambiguous. Germline V gene lookup returns CDR1 PRHDT and CDR2 FYEKMQ (reference sequence). This CDR3 spans 13 amino acids. V was shortened by 4 bases and J by 5 bases, with 11 bases between the two germline ends. CDR3 in DNA: TGTGCCAGCAGCTCGCAATGGCAAACTGAAGCTTTCTTT. Protein product: CASSSQWQTEAFF.

This clone was counted only a few times. The genes are TRBV5-4 and TRBJ2-3; the match to TRBD2 covers 10 bases. CDR1 SGHNT and CDR2 YYREEE come from the germline V gene (reference sequence). V shed 7 bases and J 4 bases; nucleotides not matched to a gene: 9. The CDR3 runs to 15 residues. CDR3 residues: CASHEVAGGSDTQYF. As DNA, the CDR3 is TGTGCCAGCCATGAGGTAGCGGGGGGCTCAGATACGCAGTATTTT. Complete variable domain (other parts from reference TRBV5-4 and TRBJ2-3): ETGVTQSPTHLIKTRGQQVTLRCSSQSGHNTVSWYQQALGQGPQFIFQYYREEENGRGNFPPRFSGLQFPNYSSELNVNALELDDSALYLCASHEVAGGSDTQYFGPGTRLTVL.

In its sample, this clone was seen once. This sequence joins TRBV5-1 and TRBJ1-2, with 8 nucleotides matching TRBD1. This CDR3 is 13 amino acids long. V lost 2 bases, J lost 8 bases, and 5 bases stayed unmatched. Per germline, CDR1 SGHRS and CDR2 YFSETQ. CDR3 amino acids: CASSLGQGGGYTF. For the CDR3, the DNA is TGCGCCAGCAGCTTAGGACAGGGAGGAGGCTACACCTTC. The full variable domain, with the rest looked up from reference TRBV5-1 and TRBJ1-2, is KAGVTQTPRYLIKTRGQQVTLSCSPISGHRSVSWYQQTPGQGLQFLFEYFSETQRNKGNFPGRFSGRQFSNSRSEMNVSTLELGDSALYLCASSLGQGGGYTFGSGTRLTVV.

The genes are TRBV9 and TRBJ1-3, with 8 nucleotides matching TRBD1. Germline V lookup: CDR1 SGDLS, CDR2 YYNGEE. J was trimmed by 0 bases and V by 4 bases; bases with no gene match: 12. The CDR3 spans 18 residues. The CDR3 DNA is TGTGCCAGCAGCCCACCCGGGACAGGACCATTCTCTGGAAACACCATATATTTT. The encoded protein is CASSPPGTGPFSGNTIYF.

As DNA, the CDR3 is TGCAGCGTTGCGTCTAGCGGGACGGTAGATACGCAGTATTTT. Encoded protein: CSVASSGTVDTQYF. V is TRBV29-1 and J is TRBJ2-3; 9 bases map to TRBD2. The CDR3 runs 14 residues. Germline CDR1 SQVTM, CDR2 ANQGSEA. J lost 5 bases, V lost 4 bases, and 7 bases had no gene match.

This clone showed up just once. The chain recombines TRBV12-3 or TRBV12-4 with TRBJ1-1, with D possibly being TRBD1 (6 bases). The CDR3 runs to 13 residues. Between the trimmed V and J ends, which lost 6 bases and 8 bases, there was a span of 16 bases. The CDR3 region has the DNA TGTGCCAGCAGCTCGTCAGGGGCGAGGGAAGCTTTCTTT. Protein sequence: CASSSSGAREAFF.

This sequence joins TRBV2 and TRBJ2-1, with a weak D call TRBD2 (5 bases). Germline lookup yields CDR1 SNHLY and CDR2 FYNNEI. V lost 5 bases and J 3 bases, leaving 8 bases between the germline ends. The CDR3 loop spans 13 amino acids. This CDR3 reads CASSRGFYNEQFF. CDR3 nucleotide sequence: TGTGCCAGCAGTCGAGGGTTCTACAATGAGCAGTTCTTC.

This rearrangement joins TRBV5-1 to TRBJ2-2; a weak D match, TRBD1 (5 bases). V lost 2 bases and J lost 3, with 14 bases in between. The germline CDR1 and CDR2 sequences are SGHRS and YFSETQ. This CDR3 is built from 16 residues. CDR3 DNA sequence: TGCGCCAGCAGCTTAGGGGTCCTCGATCACACCGGGGAGCTGTTTTTT. It is translated as CASSLGVLDHTGELFF.

V usage is TRBV10-2 and J usage is TRBJ2-3, with 7 bases matching TRBD2. The length of the CDR3 is 16 residues. J gave up 0 bases and V 4 bases, and 7 bases lay outside the gene matches. Germline V gene sequence: CDR1 WSHSY, CDR2 SAAADI. CDR3 in amino acids: CASSGPLAASTDTQYF. The CDR3 DNA reads TGCGCCAGCAGTGGACCTCTAGCGGCCAGCACAGATACGCAGTATTTT.

The chain recombines TRBV10-2 with TRBJ1-2; D unclear. The V end lost 2 bases, the J end lost 2 bases, and 6 bases lay between the germline ends. Germline values: CDR1 WSHSY, CDR2 SAAADI. The CDR3 spans 13 residues. CDR3 loop: CASSEERNYGYTF. CDR3 nucleotides: TGCGCCAGCAGTGAGGAGAGAAACTATGGCTACACCTTC.

The J gene is TRBJ2-1, the V gene TRBV9, with TRBD2 matching 9 bases. Germline V CDR1 and CDR2: SGDLS, YYNGEE. The CDR3 sequence is 16 residues long. The ends lost 0 bases at V and 7 bases at J; junction bases unmatched: 8. This chain's CDR3 is CASSVASGGFMNEQFF. Written as DNA, the CDR3 is TGTGCCAGCAGCGTAGCGAGCGGGGGGTTCATGAATGAGCAGTTCTTC.

The chain employs TRBV7-9 and TRBJ2-3; TRBD2 agrees at 10 bases. The length of the CDR3 is 14 residues. The germline V gene has CDR1 SEHNR and CDR2 FQNEAQ (reference sequence). The J segment lost 7 bases and the V segment lost 3 bases, leaving 4 bases of the junction unmatched. This chain's CDR3 is CASSLLAGVNTQYF. In nucleotides, the CDR3 is TGTGCCAGCAGCTTGCTAGCGGGGGTTAATACGCAGTATTTT.

V usage is TRBV7-9 and J usage is TRBJ2-6, with 8 bases lining up with TRBD1. The V gene's germline CDR1 is SEHNR and CDR2 FQNEAQ (reference sequence). This CDR3 comprises 16 residues. The ends lost 4 bases at V and 4 bases at J; junction bases unmatched: 6. The CDR3 nucleotides are TGTGCCAGCAGCTCAACAGGGGGTGACGGGGCCAACGTCCTGACTTTC. This translates into CASSSTGGDGANVLTF.

Note on this clone: Germline is not matched at one junction end, which may reflect a read error. V usage is TRBV5-6 and J usage is TRBJ2-7, with TRBD1 matching over 11 bases. This CDR3 is built from 15 residues. Germline CDR1 SGHDT, CDR2 YYEEEE. In DNA form, the CDR3 reads TGTGCCAGCAGCTCCTATCGTCAGGGGACAGGGGGTCTTGGGTTC. Protein sequence: CASSSYRQGTGGLGF.

The chain joins TRBV14 to TRBJ1-2; D is undetermined. This CDR3 is 13 amino acids long. Germline CDR1 SGHDN, CDR2 FVKESK. V was pared by 4 bases and J by 1 base, with 7 bases between. CDR3 nucleotides: TGTGCCAGCAGCCCAAAGCTTAACTATGGCTACACCTTC. Protein product: CASSPKLNYGYTF.

This clone was counted a single time. This chain uses TRBV2 with TRBJ1-1, with a possible D match to TRBD1 (5 bases). Trimming took 6 bases from V and 1 from J, leaving 12 bases between them. CDR1 and CDR2 from the germline V gene are SNHLY and FYNNEI. This CDR3 has 14 amino acids. CDR3 protein: CASRIRGQNTEAFF. CDR3 in DNA: TGTGCCAGCAGGATAAGAGGACAGAACACTGAAGCTTTCTTT.

J is TRBJ1-6 and V is TRBV5-4; D is possibly TRBD1 (5 bases). Per germline, CDR1 SGHNT and CDR2 YYREEE (reference sequence). The CDR3 sequence is 14 residues long. Trimming took 1 base from V and 8 from J, leaving 10 bases between them. The CDR3 DNA follows: TGTGCCAGCAGCTTGTACGGGGGGGATTCACCCCTCCACTTT. As protein: CASSLYGGDSPLHF. Full variable domain (remainder filled in from reference TRBV5-4 and TRBJ1-6): ETGVTQSPTHLIKTRGQQVTLRCSSQSGHNTVSWYQQALGQGPQFIFQYYREEENGRGNFPPRFSGLQFPNYSSELNVNALELDDSALYLCASSLYGGDSPLHFGNGTRLTVT.

This clone was counted a few times. J is TRBJ2-7 and V is TRBV5-5; perhaps TRBD1 as D (5 bases). This CDR3 region has 13 residues. Germline V CDR1 and CDR2: SGHKS, YYEKEE (reference sequence). Trimming removed 4 bases at V and 4 bases at J, with 12 bases between. The DNA for the CDR3 is TGTGCCAGCAGCAAGGACACAGCTTACGAGCAGTACTTC. Protein sequence: CASSKDTAYEQYF.

The gene calls are TRBV5-5 and TRBJ1-3; D is unresolved. Germline V gene sequence: CDR1 SGHKS, CDR2 YYEKEE (reference sequence). The germline V and J ends were trimmed by 2 bases and 0 bases, with 6 bases remaining between them. This CDR3 has 14 residues. Here the CDR3 DNA reads TGTGCCAGCAGCTTCAGTCTCTCTGGAAACACCATATATTTT. Its protein is CASSFSLSGNTIYF.